The rows below give T cell receptor beta chains drawn from one sample of a study of T cells expressing NK-cell markers. No DNA is given; TCRdb re-called the 5' RACE reads and lists each CDR3 protein once. In all, the sample yields about 460,000 distinct CDR3 sequences. The sample was blood T cells: a sorted CD56 or NKG2C T cell subset, CD4+ or CD8+ T cells, or bulk PBMC T cells (not recorded which). These receptors all come from a woman aged 50 to 60 in good health. CDR3s include the opening cysteine and the closing phenylalanine or tryptophan. Fields, in order: J gene, V gene, CDR3 protein.

>TRBJ2-2|TRBV19
CASSISRSTGELFF
>TRBJ2-1|TRBV12-3/TRBV12-4
CASSGRPPYNEQFF
>TRBJ2-3|TRBV10-3
CATQTSYGTDTQYF
>TRBJ2-7|TRBV7-9
CASSFRDRAQEQYF
>TRBJ1-5|TRBV19
CASSSGVTQPQHF
>TRBJ2-7|TRBV20-1
CSAKVLAYEQYF
>TRBJ2-1|TRBV2
CAGSRDLAVAEQFF
>TRBJ2-1|TRBV7-2
CASSPLGGRVYEQFF
>TRBJ2-2|TRBV5-1
CASSFLPASLNTGELFF
>TRBJ2-1|TRBV20-1
CSAPASGYNEQFF
>TRBJ2-5|TRBV27
CASSSGQTLQETQYF
>TRBJ2-5|TRBV5-1
CASSLLAGDRETQYF
>TRBJ1-2|TRBV24-1
CATSDSQKPANYGYTF
>TRBJ1-5|TRBV30
CAWSVQGKPQHF
>TRBJ2-1|TRBV4-2
CASSLGGRSGGEQFF
>TRBJ1-1|TRBV4-1
CASSQEAGFMNTEAFF
>TRBJ2-3|TRBV7-8
CASSLREGRRGTDTQYF
>TRBJ1-2|TRBV5-5
CASSSAERRTASSYGYTF
>TRBJ1-1|TRBV7-3
CASSLRFLGTEAFF
>TRBJ1-2|TRBV20-1
CSARDWGQGNYGYTF
>TRBJ2-5|TRBV12-3/TRBV12-4
CASSAPLRGDQETQYF
>TRBJ2-1|TRBV4-1
CASSRLGTVSYNEQFF
>TRBJ1-1|TRBV6-5
CASSYGNMKTEAFF